One and the same sample provided the 30 T cell receptor beta chains below, sequenced in a study of cytomegalovirus exposure and HLA in healthy donors. This PCR relied on a set of 60 Vbeta primers and 13 Jbeta primers. The repertoire was sequenced with immunoSEQ multiplex PCR; TCRdb's copy has only in-frame clones and lacks some. Here the sample spans fewer than 100,000 clones, under 80% being singletons. Material: PBMCs. Receptors were obtained from a man in his forties in good health and CMV-seropositive.

The rearrangement links TRBV7-9 to TRBJ2-2, with TRBD1 matching over 8 bases. This CDR3 has 18 amino acids. Trimming cost V 1 base and J 2 bases; bases outside gene matches: 9. Germline V gene data show CDR1 as SEHNR and CDR2 as FQNEAQ (reference sequence). The CDR3 here is CASSLGHYRGKNTGELFF. CDR3 coding DNA: TGTGCCAGCAGCTTAGGCCATTACAGGGGGAAAAACACCGGGGAGCTGTTTTTT.

The chain recombines TRBV7-8 with TRBJ2-1; TRBD2 is a possible D gene (5 bases). Trimming shortened V by 3 bases and J by 0 bases, and 12 bases separated the two germline ends. The CDR3 consists of 16 residues. Germline CDR1 SGHVS, CDR2 FQNEAQ. Here the CDR3 reads CASSLSGLSSYNEQFF. As DNA, the CDR3 is TGTGCCAGCAGCTTGAGCGGATTAAGCTCCTACAATGAGCAGTTCTTC.

A remark on this clone: Mismatch with germline at one junction end may stem from a read error. This chain connects TRBV7-9 to TRBJ2-7, with 9 bases matching TRBD2. The CDR3 is 18 amino acids. In germline, CDR1 is SEHNR, CDR2 FQNEAQ (reference sequence). Here the CDR3 DNA reads TGTTCCAGCAGCTTAGACTTGCGGGAGGGCCCCAATGCCTACGAGCAGTACTTC. Residues: CSSSLDLREGPNAYEQYF.

J is TRBJ1-2 and V is TRBV7-9; 12 bases fit TRBD1. The V segment lost 5 bases and the J segment 3 bases; nucleotides outside the gene matches: 10. The CDR3 runs 17 residues. Germline loops: CDR1 SEHNR, CDR2 FQNEAQ (reference sequence). The CDR3 region is CASSPGTGGGSDYGYTF. The CDR3 DNA is TGTGCCAGCAGCCCGGGGACAGGGGGCGGGTCGGACTATGGCTACACCTTC. Variable domain in full (rest from reference TRBV7-9 and TRBJ1-2): DTGVSQNPRHKITKRGQNVTFRCDPISEHNRLYWYRQTLGQGPEFLTYFQNEAQLEKSRLLSDRFSAERPKGSFSTLEIQRTEQGDSAMYLCASSPGTGGGSDYGYTFGSGTRLTVV.

This clone was recorded a few times. The chain is built from TRBV5-1 and TRBJ2-3, with TRBD2 identical over 12 bases. Germline V gene lookup returns CDR1 SGHRS and CDR2 YFSETQ. The CDR3 is 16 amino acids. The trim removed 0 bases at V and 5 bases at J, leaving 4 bases unmatched. For the CDR3, the DNA is TGCGCCAGCAGCTTGGCTAGCGGGGGGGCCGGAGATACGCAGTATTTT. It translates to CASSLASGGAGDTQYF. Using reference TRBV5-1 and TRBJ2-3 for the parts outside the CDR3, the full variable domain is KAGVTQTPRYLIKTRGQQVTLSCSPISGHRSVSWYQQTPGQGLQFLFEYFSETQRNKGNFPGRFSGRQFSNSRSEMNVSTLELGDSALYLCASSLASGGAGDTQYFGPGTRLTVL.

This clone was counted a single time. J is TRBJ2-5 and V is TRBV19; 8 bases map to TRBD2. Unmatched junction bases numbered 4, after V lost 5 bases and J lost 2 bases. CDR3 length: 14 residues. CDR1 and CDR2 (germline): LNHDA, SQIVND (reference sequence). For the CDR3, the DNA is TGTGCCAGTAGTGCTCGGGGGGGGCAAGAGACCCAGTACTTC. Amino acid sequence: CASSARGGQETQYF. Variable domain in full (rest from reference TRBV19 and TRBJ2-5): DGGITQSPKYLFRKEGQNVTLSCEQNLNHDAMYWYRQDPGQGLRLIYYSQIVNDFQKGDIAEGYSVSREKKESFPLTVTSAQKNPTAFYLCASSARGGQETQYFGPGTRLLVL.

V gene TRBV27 combines with J gene TRBJ2-7; 10 nucleotides align to TRBD2. CDR3 length: 16 residues. Germline CDR1 MNHEY, CDR2 SMNVEV (reference sequence). J gave up 0 bases and V 5 bases, and 7 bases lay outside the gene matches. CDR3 DNA sequence: TGTGCCAGCAGTCAACGTAGCGGGAGGACCTCCTACGAGCAGTACTTC. Translated: CASSQRSGRTSYEQYF.

V gene TRBV6-1 combines with J gene TRBJ1-6, with D perhaps matching TRBD1 (6 bases). The CDR3 sequence is 15 residues long. Trimming shortened V by 10 bases and J by 5 bases, and 18 bases separated the two germline ends. CDR1 MNHNS and CDR2 SASEGT come from the germline V gene. Written as DNA, the CDR3 is TGTGCCACACCGAAGGGGACAACGAATAATTCACCCCTCCACTTT. Encoded protein: CATPKGTTNNSPLHF.

The rearrangement joins TRBV4-1 to TRBJ2-1; 9 nucleotides agree with TRBD2. The CDR3 has 16 residues. The J segment lost 2 bases and the V segment lost 4 bases, leaving 6 bases of the junction unmatched. CDR1 is MGHRA and CDR2 is YSYEKL in the germline V gene. CDR3 nucleotides: TGCGCCAGCAGCCTAGGGGCGGGGGGGCCCTACAATGAGCAGTTCTTC. Translating gives CASSLGAGGPYNEQFF.

CDR3 DNA sequence: TGTGCCAGCAGCTTCAACAGGGGAAATGAAAAACTGTTTTTT. Amino acid sequence: CASSFNRGNEKLFF. V usage is TRBV5-6 and J usage is TRBJ1-4, with 7 bases identical to TRBD1. V lost 2 bases and J lost 5; bases outside the gene matches: 3. CDR3 size: 14 residues. Per the germline V gene, CDR1 is SGHDT and CDR2 is YYEEEE.

The DNA for the CDR3 is TGTGCCAGCAGCCCCCCTGGCACAGTTAGAAACAATGAGCAGTTCTTC. Protein sequence: CASSPPGTVRNNEQFF. V usage is TRBV13 and J usage is TRBJ2-1; D call uncertain. Trimming took 5 bases from V and 5 from J, leaving 19 bases between them. The V gene's germline CDR1 is PRHDT and CDR2 FYEKMQ (reference sequence). This CDR3 has 16 residues.

In this sample, this clone turned up once. The gene calls are TRBV27 and TRBJ1-5; weak D call: TRBD1 (6 bases). Trimming took off 4 bases at V and 5 bases at J, with 18 bases between the two ends. Germline V lookup: CDR1 MNHEY, CDR2 SMNVEV (reference sequence). The CDR3 sequence is 16 residues long. CDR3 sequence reads: CASSSQQGFSDQPQHF. The CDR3 nucleotides are TGTGCCAGCAGTTCGCAACAGGGATTTAGTGATCAGCCCCAGCATTTT.

The chain links TRBV15 to TRBJ2-7; 8 nucleotides align to TRBD1. Germline loops: CDR1 LNHNV, CDR2 YYDKDF (reference sequence). V shed 0 bases, J shed 4 bases, and the junction held 5 bases outside the gene matches. This CDR3 comprises 15 residues. Here the CDR3 DNA reads TGTGCCACCAGCAGAGAGCCCCGACAGGGGTACGAGCAGTACTTC. Protein: CATSREPRQGYEQYF.

J is TRBJ2-7 and V is TRBV7-9; 10 bases map to TRBD1. The V segment lost 2 bases and the J segment 2 bases; nucleotides outside the gene matches: 6. The CDR3 is made up of 16 amino acids. Germline CDR1 reads SEHNR; CDR2 reads FQNEAQ (reference sequence). The CDR3 here is CASSLPAGTGAYEQYF. The CDR3 coding sequence is TGTGCCAGCAGCTTACCCGCCGGGACAGGGGCCTACGAGCAGTACTTC.

CDR3 sequence reads: CASSLVQTNYGYTF. The CDR3 bases are TGTGCCAGCAGCTTGGTACAGACTAACTATGGCTACACCTTC. The chain employs TRBV5-4 and TRBJ1-2, with D hard to call. The CDR3 totals 14 residues. Germline V CDR1 and CDR2: SGHNT, YYREEE (reference sequence). V lost 0 bases and J lost 0, with 6 bases in between.

This sequence joins TRBV27 and TRBJ2-7; TRBD2 might be the D (6 bases). CDR1 and CDR2 (germline): MNHEY, SMNVEV (reference sequence). The CDR3 extends over 17 amino acids. V lost 8 bases and J 2 bases, leaving 25 bases between the germline ends. The CDR3 protein is CASSQEAGTRWAYEQYF. CDR3 DNA sequence: TGTGCCAGCTCACAAGAAGCCGGGACTCGGTGGGCCTACGAGCAGTACTTC.

Regarding this clone: One end of the junction fails to match germline, which may point to a read error. The rearrangement links TRBV9 to TRBJ2-3; 7 bases are a match to TRBD1. CDR1 and CDR2 from the germline V gene are SGDLS and YYNGEE. The CDR3 extends over 16 amino acids. In DNA form, the CDR3 reads TGTGCCAGCAGCGTCTCTTGGACAGGCTCCACAAATACGCAGTATTTT. It yields the protein CASSVSWTGSTNTQYF. The full variable domain, completed using reference TRBV9 and TRBJ2-3, is DSGVTQTPKHLITATGQRVTLRCSPRSGDLSVYWYQQSLDQGLQFLIQYYNGEERAKGNILERFSAQQFPDLHSELNLSSLELGDSALYFCASSVSWTGSTNTQYFGPGTRLTVL.

The rearrangement joins TRBV19 to TRBJ2-5; 13 bases are a match to TRBD2. V lost 6 bases and J lost 3; bases outside the gene matches: 13. Germline V gene data show CDR1 as LNHDA and CDR2 as SQIVND (reference sequence). This CDR3 is built from 18 residues. The CDR3, as DNA: TGTGCCAGTAGGACCTTACCGAGGACTAGCGGGGGAGAAGAGACCCAGTACTTC. Amino acid sequence: CASRTLPRTSGGEETQYF.

The rearrangement links TRBV10-3 to TRBJ2-5, with TRBD2 identical over 8 bases. The CDR3 has 14 amino acids. CDR1 and CDR2 (germline): ENHRY, SYGVKD. With 5 bases clipped from V and 1 base from J, the junction kept 3 bases outside the gene matches. CDR3 nucleotides: TGTGCCATCAGTAGGGCGGGGGGCCAAGAGACCCAGTACTTC. Translating it yields CAISRAGGQETQYF.

The gene calls are TRBV28 and TRBJ2-2; D might be TRBD2 (5 bases). From germline, CDR1 is MDHEN and CDR2 SYDVKM. The CDR3 runs 17 residues. Trimming stripped 0 bases from V and 3 bases from J, with 14 bases between. In nucleotides, the CDR3 is TGTGCCAGCAGTTTATGGGACTTGCTAATGGACACCGGGGAGCTGTTTTTT. Its translation: CASSLWDLLMDTGELFF.

This rearrangement joins TRBV9 to TRBJ2-5, with 14 positions matching TRBD2. The CDR3 contains 17 residues. J gave up 1 base and V 3 bases, and 5 bases lay outside the gene matches. Germline assignment: CDR1 SGDLS and CDR2 YYNGEE. The CDR3 region is CASSGGGLAGAQETQYF. The CDR3 nucleotides are TGTGCCAGCAGCGGTGGGGGACTAGCGGGGGCCCAAGAGACCCAGTACTTC. The whole variable domain, remainder taken from reference TRBV9 and TRBJ2-5, is DSGVTQTPKHLITATGQRVTLRCSPRSGDLSVYWYQQSLDQGLQFLIQYYNGEERAKGNILERFSAQQFPDLHSELNLSSLELGDSALYFCASSGGGLAGAQETQYFGPGTRLLVL.

This clone came up a few times. J is TRBJ2-7 and V is TRBV29-1; D possibly corresponds to TRBD1 (6 bases). The CDR3 totals 13 residues. CDR1 SQVTM and CDR2 ANQGSEA come from the germline V gene. Trimming left V 4 bases short and J 2 bases short, with 12 bases between. The CDR3 DNA follows: TGCAGCGTTGTTGGGCAGGGGCCCTACGAGCAGTACTTC. Amino acids: CSVVGQGPYEQYF.

This clone was seen a single time. The chain carries TRBV9 and TRBJ2-7; 7 bases match TRBD2. Germline V gene data show CDR1 as SGDLS and CDR2 as YYNGEE. The V gene end was trimmed by 4 bases and the J gene end by 3 bases; junction bases not matched to a gene: 7. The CDR3 contains 14 residues. The CDR3 coding sequence is TGTGCCAGCAGCCCCACGCCGGGGGGCTACGAGCAGTACTTC. Protein product: CASSPTPGGYEQYF. The whole variable domain, remainder taken from reference TRBV9 and TRBJ2-7, is DSGVTQTPKHLITATGQRVTLRCSPRSGDLSVYWYQQSLDQGLQFLIQYYNGEERAKGNILERFSAQQFPDLHSELNLSSLELGDSALYFCASSPTPGGYEQYFGPGTRLTVT.

This chain connects TRBV14 to TRBJ1-2; D remains ambiguous. CDR1 SGHDN and CDR2 FVKESK come from the germline V gene. This CDR3 spans 13 amino acids. Trimming took 3 bases from V and 4 from J, leaving 9 bases between them. CDR3: CASSQRTGYGYTF. CDR3 sequence (DNA): TGTGCCAGCAGCCAGAGAACGGGCTATGGCTACACCTTC.

This chain uses TRBV6-5 with TRBJ1-5, with D tentatively TRBD1 (5 bases). From germline, CDR1 is MNHEY and CDR2 SVGAGI. This CDR3 region has 16 residues. Trimming shortened V by 3 bases and J by 2 bases, and 14 bases separated the two germline ends. Here the CDR3 DNA reads TGTGCCAGCAGTTATAGCGGGGGGGTGGGCAATCAGCCCCAGCATTTT. This gives the protein CASSYSGGVGNQPQHF.

The chain recombines TRBV5-1 with TRBJ1-5, with D uncertain. Between the trimmed V and J ends, which lost 0 bases and 5 bases, there was a span of 6 bases. The CDR3 has 13 residues. Germline values: CDR1 SGHRS, CDR2 YFSETQ. For the CDR3, the DNA is TGCGCCAGCAGCTTGGATTCTTATCAGCCCCAGCATTTT. Translated, it gives CASSLDSYQPQHF.

This clone was counted a single time. The V and J genes are TRBV25-1 and TRBJ1-2; no clear D. The length of the CDR3 is 12 residues. The V gene's germline CDR1 is MGHDK and CDR2 SYGVNS. The V and J ends lost 4 bases and 5 bases respectively, with 8 bases between them. CDR3 sequence (DNA): TGTGCCAGCAGTGCGTCGGTTTATGGCTACACCTTC. Its translation: CASSASVYGYTF.

This clone has just one count. The chain carries TRBV19 and TRBJ2-7; 7 bases match TRBD1. This CDR3 region has 16 residues. Germline V gene lookup returns CDR1 LNHDA and CDR2 SQIVND (reference sequence). After removal of 0 bases from V and 3 bases from J, the junction contained 8 bases not matched to a gene. The CDR3 DNA sequence: TGTGCCAGTAGTATAGATCGTGGACAGGCTGACTACGAGCAGTACTTC. It codes for CASSIDRGQADYEQYF. The entire variable domain, with the rest obtained from reference TRBV19 and TRBJ2-7, is as follows: DGGITQSPKYLFRKEGQNVTLSCEQNLNHDAMYWYRQDPGQGLRLIYYSQIVNDFQKGDIAEGYSVSREKKESFPLTVTSAQKNPTAFYLCASSIDRGQADYEQYFGPGTRLTVT.

V gene TRBV14 combines with J gene TRBJ2-7; 12 bases fit TRBD2. Germline CDR1 and CDR2: SGHDN and FVKESK. CDR3 size: 16 residues. V trimming: 0 bases; J trimming: 6 bases; junction bases outside the gene matches: 6. This CDR3 reads CASSQETSGRFTEQYF. Here the CDR3 DNA reads TGTGCCAGCAGCCAAGAAACTAGCGGGAGGTTCACCGAGCAGTACTTC.

The sample holds a few counts of this clone. A junction boundary mismatches the germline segment, possibly from a read error. The chain employs TRBV7-7 and TRBJ2-5, with 9 positions matching TRBD2. This CDR3 is 15 amino acids long. CDR1 and CDR2 (germline): SSHAT, FNYEAQ (reference sequence). The CDR3 bases are TGTGCTAGCACGCGGGGGGGAGGGCCCCAAGAGACCCAGTACTTC. Protein: CASTRGGGPQETQYF.